The entry below gives a single T cell receptor (beta chain) sequence along with its context. The antigen remains unidentified. The CDR3 is 12 amino acids. V lost 2 bases and J 7 bases, leaving 8 bases between the germline ends. Germline V CDR1 and CDR2: MNHEY, SVGAGI. Time point meaning: baseline pretreatment blood. Treatment given: 15 Gy SBRT to primary tumor, nephrectomy 4 weeks later. Blood was sampled at baseline, 2 weeks and 4 weeks after SBRT. These data are taken from a study of radiation and T cells in renal cell carcinoma. Study-level points and caveats: Top tumor clonotypes rose in blood 2 weeks post-radiation, then contracted.

Generated by immunoSEQ multiplex PCR, the TCRdb table keeps only in-frame clones and is missing some. The sample yields 150,000 or so clones, roughly 90% seen once. This chain links TRBV6-5 with TRBJ1-1, with D maybe TRBD1 (5 bases). This TCR derives from a woman aged 70-85 years with renal cell carcinoma. The sequences come from blood, collected from a patient whose treatment included radiotherapy and nephrectomy. DNA of the CDR3: TGTGCCAGCAGTTACCCGACAGTTGAAGCTTTCTTT. This gives the protein CASSYPTVEAFF.